Following are 28 T cell receptor beta chains from one sample sequenced in a study of PD-L1 blockade in urothelial cancer. As for time point: peripheral blood 6 weeks after treatment start. Data came from immunoSEQ multiplex PCR; TCRdb stores just in-frame clones and leaves some out. The profile covers over 100,000 clones, with roughly 90% appearing a single time and less than 4.5% taken by the ten largest. Source: PBMCs, taken around atezolizumab (anti-PD-L1) treatment. Source of these receptors: a man between 60 and 75 years old with urothelial cancer.

The CDR3 reads CASSSGTGANQPQHF. CDR3 DNA: TGTGCCAGCAGCTCAGGGACAGGGGCAAATCAGCCCCAGCATTTT. This chain uses TRBV7-2 with TRBJ1-5, with 10 bases fitting TRBD1. The germline CDR1 and CDR2 sequences are SGHTA and FQGNSA. The length of the CDR3 is 15 residues. Losses at the gene ends were 4 bases for V and 4 bases for J; bases not matched to a gene: 4.

The CDR3 is CASSTRTGGGEKLFF. In DNA form, the CDR3 reads TGTGCCAGCAGTACCCGGACGGGGGGCGGTGAAAAACTGTTTTTT. The chain has TRBV6-1 and TRBJ1-4; D possibly corresponds to TRBD1 (6 bases). This CDR3 contains 15 residues. Trimming took off 5 bases at V and 7 bases at J, with 17 bases between the two ends. CDR1 and CDR2 (germline): MNHNS, SASEGT.

The CDR3 DNA follows: TGTGCCTGGAGTTCTACCTTCAATCAGCCCCAGCATTTT. Protein product: CAWSSTFNQPQHF. The chain employs TRBV30 and TRBJ1-5, with D hard to call. V lost 2 bases to trimming and J lost 3 bases, with 8 bases between them. The CDR3 spans 13 residues. Germline CDR1 reads GTSNPN; CDR2 reads SVGIG (reference sequence).

This clone was seen just once. The rearrangement joins TRBV7-2 to TRBJ2-7; 10 nucleotides match TRBD1. This CDR3 comprises 15 residues. V trimming: 7 bases; J trimming: 6 bases; junction bases outside the gene matches: 12. Germline-derived CDR1 and CDR2 are SGHTA and FQGNSA. CDR3 in amino acids: CASTPPGTGVGEQYF. The CDR3 region has the DNA TGTGCCAGCACCCCTCCCGGGACAGGGGTCGGCGAGCAGTACTTC.

The chain combines TRBV7-9 with TRBJ1-3; D might be TRBD1 (5 bases). The germline V gene has CDR1 SEHNR and CDR2 FQNEAQ (reference sequence). V lost 4 bases, J lost 3 bases, and 10 bases lay in between. The CDR3 is 14 amino acids. This CDR3 is CASSSAGGGNTIYF. The CDR3 nucleotides read TGTGCCAGCAGCTCAGCGGGGGGTGGAAACACCATATATTTT. Supplemented by reference TRBV7-9 and TRBJ1-3, the full variable domain reads DTGVSQNPRHKITKRGQNVTFRCDPISEHNRLYWYRQTLGQGPEFLTYFQNEAQLEKSRLLSDRFSAERPKGSFSTLEIQRTEQGDSAMYLCASSSAGGGNTIYFGEGSWLTVV.

This chain uses TRBV30 with TRBJ2-7; 9 nucleotides agree with TRBD1. The trim removed 0 bases at V and 3 bases at J, leaving 15 bases unmatched. Per the germline V gene, CDR1 is GTSNPN and CDR2 is SVGIG (reference sequence). The CDR3 sequence is 18 residues long. CDR3 protein: CAWSVMGFTGGLYYEQYF. Here the CDR3 DNA reads TGTGCCTGGAGTGTAATGGGATTTACAGGGGGCCTTTACTACGAGCAGTACTTC.

CDR3 sequence reads: CASSLTSGMGTDTQYF. For the CDR3, the DNA is TGTGCCAGCAGCTTGACTAGCGGGATGGGGACAGATACGCAGTATTTT. The chain couples TRBV5-6 to TRBJ2-3, with 10 nucleotides matching TRBD2. Per the germline V gene, CDR1 is SGHDT and CDR2 is YYEEEE. Trimming removed 1 base from V and 3 bases from J; junction bases left unmatched: 5. The CDR3 sequence is 16 residues long.

CDR3 bases: TGTGCCAGCAGCTTAGCCCGGGACAGGGGCGCTGAACAGTTCTTC. Encoded protein: CASSLARDRGAEQFF. The rearrangement uses TRBV7-2 and TRBJ2-1; 10 bases are shared with TRBD1. Germline V gene lookup returns CDR1 SGHTA and CDR2 FQGNSA. Unmatched junction bases numbered 9, after V lost 0 bases and J lost 13 bases. The CDR3 covers 15 residues.

This sequence joins TRBV9 and TRBJ2-5; 8 bases line up with TRBD2. The CDR3 sequence is 15 residues long. The J segment lost 4 bases and the V segment lost 2 bases, leaving 7 bases of the junction unmatched. Germline loops: CDR1 SGDLS, CDR2 YYNGEE. CDR3 amino acids: CASSVLSGNLETQYF. The CDR3, as DNA: TGTGCCAGCAGCGTCCTTAGCGGGAACTTAGAGACCCAGTACTTC.

The rearrangement links TRBV9 to TRBJ1-3, with D maybe TRBD1 (6 bases). The germline V gene encodes CDR1 SGDLS and CDR2 YYNGEE. Trimming cost V 3 bases and J 5 bases, with 9 bases left between them. There are 13 residues in the CDR3. The DNA for the CDR3 is TGTGCCAGCAGCGGAGGGGGTAGAAACACCATATATTTT. This sequence encodes CASSGGGRNTIYF. The variable domain in full, completed from reference TRBV9 and TRBJ1-3, reads DSGVTQTPKHLITATGQRVTLRCSPRSGDLSVYWYQQSLDQGLQFLIQYYNGEERAKGNILERFSAQQFPDLHSELNLSSLELGDSALYFCASSGGGRNTIYFGEGSWLTVV.

This chain links TRBV10-2 with TRBJ1-5; D ambiguous. V was trimmed by 6 bases and J by 0 bases, leaving 6 bases between them. Germline lookup yields CDR1 WSHSY and CDR2 SAAADI. This CDR3 has 13 amino acids. CDR3 loop: CASRGDSNQPQHF. The CDR3 bases are TGCGCCAGCAGAGGAGATAGCAATCAGCCCCAGCATTTT.

This clone showed up just a few times. The chain recombines TRBV21-1 with TRBJ1-5. TRBV21-1 is deemed a pseudogene. The CDR3 runs 14 residues. The CDR3 sequence: CASRGRGGNQPQHF. For the CDR3, the DNA is TGTGCCAGCAGGGGACGCGGAGGGAATCAGCCCCAGCATTTT.

The gene calls are TRBV10-3 and TRBJ1-1, with a tentative D call TRBD1 (6 bases). V lost 3 bases, J lost 5 bases, and 25 bases lay in between. The CDR3 is made up of 18 amino acids. CDR1 and CDR2 (germline): ENHRY, SYGVKD. The CDR3, as DNA: TGTGCCATCAGTGACCTCAGGCGGGGGCTCATTGGTTTAACTGAAGCTTTCTTT. Translating it yields CAISDLRRGLIGLTEAFF.

This chain connects TRBV7-9 to TRBJ1-1; D not resolved. This CDR3 comprises 14 residues. V was cut by 3 bases and J by 3 bases, with 11 bases left in between. Germline V lookup: CDR1 SEHNR, CDR2 FQNEAQ (reference sequence). CDR3 loop: CASSLPIGDTEAFF. In DNA, the CDR3 is TGTGCCAGCAGCTTGCCCATCGGGGACACTGAAGCTTTCTTT. Looking up the rest from reference TRBV7-9 and TRBJ1-1 gives the full variable domain: DTGVSQNPRHKITKRGQNVTFRCDPISEHNRLYWYRQTLGQGPEFLTYFQNEAQLEKSRLLSDRFSAERPKGSFSTLEIQRTEQGDSAMYLCASSLPIGDTEAFFGQGTRLTVV.

The V and J genes are TRBV6-1 and TRBJ2-2; TRBD1 agrees at 9 bases. The CDR3 covers 14 residues. Per the germline V gene, CDR1 is MNHNS and CDR2 is SASEGT. V shed 7 bases and J 7 bases; nucleotides not matched to a gene: 7. CDR3 loop: CASTGTGKDGELFF. Written as DNA, the CDR3 is TGTGCCAGCACCGGGACAGGGAAAGACGGGGAGCTGTTTTTT.

The CDR3 DNA sequence: TGTGCCACCCGCCGGGACAGGGGTACTAATGAAAAACTGTTTTTT. Its translation is CATRRDRGTNEKLFF. V is TRBV15 and J is TRBJ1-4; 10 nucleotides align to TRBD1. CDR1 and CDR2 (germline): LNHNV, YYDKDF (reference sequence). V lost 8 bases to trimming and J lost 2 bases; unmatched junction nucleotides: 5. This CDR3 comprises 15 residues.

The chain recombines TRBV11-2 with TRBJ2-1, with 11 bases matching TRBD2. The CDR3 covers 18 residues. Germline V lookup: CDR1 SGHAT, CDR2 FQNNGV. Unmatched junction bases numbered 11, after V lost 5 bases and J lost 2 bases. The DNA for the CDR3 is TGTGCCAGCAGCCTTTTGGCGGTAGCGGGAGGGCCCTACAATGAGCAGTTCTTC. Its translation is CASSLLAVAGGPYNEQFF.

This clone was seen only a few times. The J gene is TRBJ1-6, the V gene TRBV5-1; D remains unclear. The CDR3 runs to 14 residues. The germline CDR1 and CDR2 sequences are SGHRS and YFSETQ. Trimming removed 0 bases at V and 5 bases at J, with 6 bases between. The DNA for the CDR3 is TGCGCCAGCAGCTTGGCACGGGATAATTCACCCCTCCACTTT. Translation gives CASSLARDNSPLHF.

This clone is a singleton in its sample. This chain connects TRBV7-2 to TRBJ2-3; D is unresolved. Trimming cost V 5 bases and J 2 bases, with 14 bases left between them. Germline CDR1 SGHTA, CDR2 FQGNSA. CDR3 length: 15 amino acids. CDR3 sequence reads: CASSPPRQNTDTQYF. In nucleotides, the CDR3 is TGTGCCAGCAGCCCCCCTAGGCAGAACACAGATACGCAGTATTTT.

The chain uses TRBV5-1 and TRBJ2-3, with 9 nucleotides matching TRBD2. CDR1 is SGHRS, CDR2 YFSETQ, per germline. The junction had 1 base not matched to a gene; V was cut back by 2 bases and J by 3 bases. This CDR3 has 14 amino acids. CDR3 sequence reads: CASSFSGGTDTQYF. In DNA, the CDR3 is TGCGCCAGCAGCTTTAGCGGGGGAACAGATACGCAGTATTTT. The full variable domain, with the rest looked up from reference TRBV5-1 and TRBJ2-3, is KAGVTQTPRYLIKTRGQQVTLSCSPISGHRSVSWYQQTPGQGLQFLFEYFSETQRNKGNFPGRFSGRQFSNSRSEMNVSTLELGDSALYLCASSFSGGTDTQYFGPGTRLTVL.

The genes are TRBV4-2 and TRBJ2-2; a weak D match, TRBD1 (7 bases). Germline CDR1 reads LGHNA; CDR2 reads YNFKEQ. Trimming took 4 bases from V and 1 from J, leaving 13 bases between them. The CDR3 is made up of 16 amino acids. CDR3 bases: TGTGCCAGCAGCCCCCGGCAGGGGGGGAACACCGGGGAGCTGTTTTTT. It specifies CASSPRQGGNTGELFF.

The chain links TRBV18 to TRBJ2-7; weak D call: TRBD2 (6 bases). Trimming removed 3 bases at V and 6 bases at J, with 9 bases between. The CDR3 is 12 amino acids. The germline V gene encodes CDR1 KGHSH and CDR2 LQKENI. For the CDR3, the DNA is TGTGCCAGCTCACCCCGGGGGAGCGAGCAGTACTTC. Translating it yields CASSPRGSEQYF.

The chain recombines TRBV7-6 with TRBJ2-5, with a possible D match to TRBD2 (6 bases). The germline V gene has CDR1 SGHVS and CDR2 FNYEAQ. The length of the CDR3 is 17 residues. Trimming removed 2 bases from V and 4 bases from J, with 20 bases in between. CDR3 bases: TGTGCCAGCAGCTTATATCGGGGGACGCGCGGGCTAGAGACCCAGTACTTC. Its protein product is CASSLYRGTRGLETQYF.

A remark on this clone: At one of its ends the junction is not consistent with the germline gene, which may arise from a read error. The CDR3: CASSLPTSAGVLF. The DNA for the CDR3 is TGTGCCAGCAGTTTACCGACTAGCGCCGGAGTGCTCTTC. The rearrangement links TRBV28 to TRBJ2-1; 8 bases are shared with TRBD2. Germline lookup yields CDR1 MDHEN and CDR2 SYDVKM. The CDR3 runs to 13 residues.

The chain uses TRBV7-2 and TRBJ1-3; no clear D. V dropped 7 bases and J dropped 0 bases, with 10 bases sitting between them. Per the germline V gene, CDR1 is SGHTA and CDR2 is FQGNSA. This CDR3 has 14 amino acids. CDR3 sequence (DNA): TGTGCCAGCACCCGGGTTACCTCTGGAAACACCATATATTTT. Translated, it gives CASTRVTSGNTIYF.

The chain combines TRBV28 with TRBJ2-5; the match to TRBD1 covers 10 bases. CDR3 length equals 15 residues. Germline CDR1 is MDHEN and CDR2 is SYDVKM. V lost 5 bases, J lost 7 bases, and 10 bases stayed unmatched. DNA of the CDR3: TGTGCCAGCAGTCGGGACAGGGGATACTTTTGGACCCAGTACTTC. Amino acid sequence: CASSRDRGYFWTQYF.

This chain links TRBV15 with TRBJ1-4; D is perhaps TRBD1 (6 bases). CDR1 LNHNV and CDR2 YYDKDF come from the germline V gene (reference sequence). Trimming removed 3 bases from V and 0 bases from J, with 8 bases in between. There are 15 residues in the CDR3. This CDR3 reads CATSRRTATNEKLFF. DNA of the CDR3: TGTGCCACCAGCAGGAGGACAGCAACTAATGAAAAACTGTTTTTT.

V gene TRBV7-3 combines with J gene TRBJ2-5, with 12 bases aligning to TRBD2. V trimming: 6 bases; J trimming: 5 bases; junction bases outside the gene matches: 7. The germline CDR1 and CDR2 sequences are SGHTA and FQGTGA. This CDR3 is built from 15 residues. The CDR3, as DNA: TGTGCCAGCAGTTCGACTAGCGGGGGCGGGGAGACCCAGTACTTC. Translating gives CASSSTSGGGETQYF. Full variable domain (missing parts from reference TRBV7-3 and TRBJ2-5): GAGVSQTPSNKVTEKGKYVELRCDPISGHTALYWYRQSLGQGPEFLIYFQGTGAADDSGLPNDRFFAVRPEGSVSTLKIQRTERGDSAVYLCASSSTSGGGETQYFGPGTRLLVL.